This TCR beta chain was retrieved from a study of post-analysis software for immune sequencing data. Background on the study: The patients showed relapsing-remitting, secondary progressive and progressive-relapsing multiple sclerosis courses.

This clonotype was seen only a few times. What it binds is unknown. Whole-study findings and limits: Under the F measure, samples that were prepared in one batch clustered strongly together. Comparison of patients with controls showed 4 to 6 TRBV segments more frequent in patients, TRBV5-6, TRBV5-1 and TRBV20-1 among them. Comparison with controls showed significantly lower normalized Chao1 diversity in multiple sclerosis patients.

Presence of unique molecular identifiers characterized the TCR beta cDNA libraries. T cells numbering about 0.85 to 10 million yielded cDNA molecules that totaled about 500,000. TCRdb reprocessed the PCR reads with MiXCR, giving one entry per CDR3 protein. The data hold 650,000 to 850,000 distinct CDR3 sequences, with roughly 46% observed a single time. Germline CDR1 reads SGDLS; CDR2 reads YYNGEE. The CDR3 has 19 amino acids. V lost 4 bases and J lost 3; bases outside the gene matches: 21. The V call is TRBV9, the J call TRBJ1-2; 7 nucleotides match TRBD1. This TCR was recovered from a girl aged 10-17 years with multiple sclerosis. Sequencing input: blood. In DNA, the CDR3 is TGTGCCAGCAGCCTAAGACCGGGACAGCCTGAGGAGGAGGACTATGGCTACACCTTC. As protein: CASSLRPGQPEEEDYGYTF.